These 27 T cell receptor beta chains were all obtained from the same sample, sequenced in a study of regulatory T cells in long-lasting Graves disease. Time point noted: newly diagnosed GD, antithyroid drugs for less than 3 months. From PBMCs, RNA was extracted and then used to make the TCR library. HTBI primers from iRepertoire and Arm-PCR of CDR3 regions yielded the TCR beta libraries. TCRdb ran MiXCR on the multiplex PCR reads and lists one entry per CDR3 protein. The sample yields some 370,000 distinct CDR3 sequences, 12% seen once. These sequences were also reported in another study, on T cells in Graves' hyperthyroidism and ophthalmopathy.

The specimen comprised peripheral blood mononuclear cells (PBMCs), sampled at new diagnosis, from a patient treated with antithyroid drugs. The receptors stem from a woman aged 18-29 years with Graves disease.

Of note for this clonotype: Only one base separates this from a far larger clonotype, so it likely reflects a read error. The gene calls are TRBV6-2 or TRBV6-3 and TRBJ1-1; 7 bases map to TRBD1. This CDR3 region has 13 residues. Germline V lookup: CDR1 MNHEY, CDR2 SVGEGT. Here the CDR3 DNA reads TGTGCCGGCAGACGCAGGGGGGACGGTGAAGCTTTCTTT. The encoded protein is CAGRRRGDGEAFF.

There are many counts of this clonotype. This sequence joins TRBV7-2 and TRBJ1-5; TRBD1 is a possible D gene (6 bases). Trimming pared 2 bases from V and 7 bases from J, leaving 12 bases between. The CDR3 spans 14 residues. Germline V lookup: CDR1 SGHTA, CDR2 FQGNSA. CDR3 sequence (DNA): TGTGCCAGCAGCTTAAGGGGGGAGCGGCAGCCCCAGCATTTT. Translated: CASSLRGERQPQHF.

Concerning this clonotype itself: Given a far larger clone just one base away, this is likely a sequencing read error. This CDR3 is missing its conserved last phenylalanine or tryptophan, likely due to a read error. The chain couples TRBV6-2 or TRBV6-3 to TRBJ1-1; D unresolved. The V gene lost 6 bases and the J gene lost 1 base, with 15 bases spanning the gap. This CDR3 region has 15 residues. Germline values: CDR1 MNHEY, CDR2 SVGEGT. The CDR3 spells CASSTKGVPNTEAFL. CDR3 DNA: TGTGCCAGCAGCACTAAGGGAGTACCGAACACTGAAGCTTTCCTT.

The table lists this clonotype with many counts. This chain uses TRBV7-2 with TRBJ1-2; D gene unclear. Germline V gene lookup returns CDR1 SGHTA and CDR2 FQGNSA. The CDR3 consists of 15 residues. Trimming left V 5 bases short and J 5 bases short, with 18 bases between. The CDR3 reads CASSVSGVLSYGYTF. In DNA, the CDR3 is TGTGCCAGCAGCGTTTCCGGGGTCCTCTCTTATGGCTACACCTTC.

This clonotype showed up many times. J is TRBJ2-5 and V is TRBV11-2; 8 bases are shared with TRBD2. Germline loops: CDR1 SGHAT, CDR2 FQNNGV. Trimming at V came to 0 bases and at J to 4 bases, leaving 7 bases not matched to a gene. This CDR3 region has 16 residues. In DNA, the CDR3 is TGTGCCAGCAGCTTAGATCCGGGTAGCGGGGTAGAGACCCAGTACTTC. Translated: CASSLDPGSGVETQYF.

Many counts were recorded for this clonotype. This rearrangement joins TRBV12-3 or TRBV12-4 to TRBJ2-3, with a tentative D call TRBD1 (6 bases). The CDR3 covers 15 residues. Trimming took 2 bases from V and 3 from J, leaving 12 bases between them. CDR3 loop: CASSLQGTATDTQYF. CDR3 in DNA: TGTGCCAGCAGTTTACAGGGGACGGCGACAGATACGCAGTATTTT.

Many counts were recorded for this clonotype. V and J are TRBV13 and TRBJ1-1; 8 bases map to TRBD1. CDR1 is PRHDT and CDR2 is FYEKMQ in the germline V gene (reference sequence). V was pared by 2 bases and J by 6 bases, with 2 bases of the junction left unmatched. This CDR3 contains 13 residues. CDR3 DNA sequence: TGTGCCAGCAGCTTAACAGGGGGTGCTGAAGCTTTCTTT. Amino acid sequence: CASSLTGGAEAFF.

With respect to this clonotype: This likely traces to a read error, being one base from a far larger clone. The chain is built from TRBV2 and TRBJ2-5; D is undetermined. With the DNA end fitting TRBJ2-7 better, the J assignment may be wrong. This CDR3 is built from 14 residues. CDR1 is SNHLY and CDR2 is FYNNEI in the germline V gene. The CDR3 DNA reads TGTGCCAGCAGTGATTACGGCTACCCCTACGAGCAGTACTTC. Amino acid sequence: CASSDYGYPYEQYF.

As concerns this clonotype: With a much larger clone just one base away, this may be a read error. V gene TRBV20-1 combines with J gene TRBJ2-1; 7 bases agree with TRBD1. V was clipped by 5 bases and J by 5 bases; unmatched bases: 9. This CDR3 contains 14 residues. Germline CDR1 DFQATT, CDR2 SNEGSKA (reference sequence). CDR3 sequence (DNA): TGCAGTGCTTCGGGACAGAAAGACCACAATGAGCAGTTCTTC. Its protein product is CSASGQKDHNEQFF.

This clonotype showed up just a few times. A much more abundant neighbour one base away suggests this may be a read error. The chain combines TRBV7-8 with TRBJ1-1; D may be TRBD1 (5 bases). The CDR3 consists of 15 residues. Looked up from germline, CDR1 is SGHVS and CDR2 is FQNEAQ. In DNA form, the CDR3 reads TGTGCCAGCAGCGAAGGGCGGGACTGGAACACTGGAGCTTTCTTT. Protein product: CASSEGRDWNTGAFF.

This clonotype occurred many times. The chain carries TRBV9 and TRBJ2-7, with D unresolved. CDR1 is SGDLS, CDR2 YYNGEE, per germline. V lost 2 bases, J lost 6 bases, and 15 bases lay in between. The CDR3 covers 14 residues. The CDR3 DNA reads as TGTGCCAGCAGCGTGCGTCCCTGGGCCAGCGAGCAGTACTTC. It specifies CASSVRPWASEQYF. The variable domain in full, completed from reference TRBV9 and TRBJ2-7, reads DSGVTQTPKHLITATGQRVTLRCSPRSGDLSVYWYQQSLDQGLQFLIQYYNGEERAKGNILERFSAQQFPDLHSELNLSSLELGDSALYFCASSVRPWASEQYFGPGTRLTVT.

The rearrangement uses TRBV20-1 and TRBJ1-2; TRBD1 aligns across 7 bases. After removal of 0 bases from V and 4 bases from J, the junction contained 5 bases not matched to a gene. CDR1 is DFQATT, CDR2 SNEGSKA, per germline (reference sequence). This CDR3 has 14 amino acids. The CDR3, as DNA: TGCAGTGCTAGAGATAGCCAGGGGGGCTATGGCTACACCTTC. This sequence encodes CSARDSQGGYGYTF.

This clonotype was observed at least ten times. Here the CDR3 DNA reads TGTGCCAGCAGCCCGGACAGGTCAAAAGAGACCCAGTACTTC. This translates into CASSPDRSKETQYF. The chain uses TRBV7-2 and TRBJ2-5; 7 positions match TRBD1. The J segment lost 3 bases and the V segment lost 5 bases, leaving 6 bases of the junction unmatched. The CDR3 contains 14 residues. Per germline, CDR1 SGHTA and CDR2 FQGNSA.

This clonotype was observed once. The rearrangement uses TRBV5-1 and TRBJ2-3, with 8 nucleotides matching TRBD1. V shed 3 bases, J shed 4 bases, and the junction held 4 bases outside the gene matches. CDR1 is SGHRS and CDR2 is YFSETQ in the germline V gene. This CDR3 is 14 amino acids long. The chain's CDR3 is CASSWTGPADTQYF. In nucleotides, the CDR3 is TGCGCCAGCAGCTGGACAGGGCCGGCAGATACGCAGTATTTT.

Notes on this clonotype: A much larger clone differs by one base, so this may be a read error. The CDR3 is CAPRETGSGNTIYF. CDR3 DNA: TGTGCCCCCCGGGAAACAGGGTCTGGAAACACCATATATTTT. The J gene is TRBJ1-3, the V gene TRBV11-2, with TRBD1 as a possible D gene (6 bases). Trimming removed 11 bases from V and 1 base from J, with 15 bases in between. Germline-derived CDR1 and CDR2 are SGHAT and FQNNGV. The CDR3 is 14 residues long.

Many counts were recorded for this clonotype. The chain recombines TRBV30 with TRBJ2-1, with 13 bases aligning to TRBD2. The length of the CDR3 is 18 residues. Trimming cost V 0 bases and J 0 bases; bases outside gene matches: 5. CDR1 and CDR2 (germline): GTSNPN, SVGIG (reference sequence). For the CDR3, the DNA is TGTGCCTGGAGTGTAACCCGGACTAGCGGGAGCTCCTACAATGAGCAGTTCTTC. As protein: CAWSVTRTSGSSYNEQFF.

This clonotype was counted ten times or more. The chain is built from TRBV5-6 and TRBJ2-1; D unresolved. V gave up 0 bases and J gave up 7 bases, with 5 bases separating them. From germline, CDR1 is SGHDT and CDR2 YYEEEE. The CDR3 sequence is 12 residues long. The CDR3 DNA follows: TGTGCCAGCAGCTTGGTTCTAAATGAGCAGTTCTTC. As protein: CASSLVLNEQFF.

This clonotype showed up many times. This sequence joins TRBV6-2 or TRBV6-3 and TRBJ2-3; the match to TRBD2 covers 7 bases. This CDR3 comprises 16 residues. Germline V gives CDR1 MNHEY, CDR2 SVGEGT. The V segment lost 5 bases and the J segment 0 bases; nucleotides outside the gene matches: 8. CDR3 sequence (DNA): TGTGCCAGCAGTCTGTGGCAGCGGGATAGCACAGATACGCAGTATTTT. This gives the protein CASSLWQRDSTDTQYF.

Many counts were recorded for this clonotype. For the CDR3, the DNA is TGTGCCAGCAGTTACTCGTCGAACACCGGGGAGCTGTTTTTT. It is translated as CASSYSSNTGELFF. This chain uses TRBV6-2 or TRBV6-3 with TRBJ2-2; no firm D call. V was shortened by 0 bases and J by 0 bases, with 2 bases between the two germline ends. There are 14 residues in the CDR3. The germline V gene has CDR1 MNHEY and CDR2 SVGEGT.

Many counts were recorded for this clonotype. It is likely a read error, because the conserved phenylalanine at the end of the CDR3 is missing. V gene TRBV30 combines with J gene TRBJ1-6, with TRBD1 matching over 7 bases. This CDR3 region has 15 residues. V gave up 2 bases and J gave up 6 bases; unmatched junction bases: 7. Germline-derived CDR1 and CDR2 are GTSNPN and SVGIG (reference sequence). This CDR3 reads CAWSTARDSNSPLHL. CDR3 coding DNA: TGTGCCTGGAGTACCGCCCGGGACAGTAATTCACCCCTCCACCTT.

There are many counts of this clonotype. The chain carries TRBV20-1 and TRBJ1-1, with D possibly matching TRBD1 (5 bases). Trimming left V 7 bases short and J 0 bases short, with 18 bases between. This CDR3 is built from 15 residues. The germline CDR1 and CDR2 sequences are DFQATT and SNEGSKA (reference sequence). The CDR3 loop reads CSVMGGDLMNTEAFF. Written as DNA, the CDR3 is TGCAGTGTTATGGGGGGGGATCTCATGAACACTGAAGCTTTCTTT.

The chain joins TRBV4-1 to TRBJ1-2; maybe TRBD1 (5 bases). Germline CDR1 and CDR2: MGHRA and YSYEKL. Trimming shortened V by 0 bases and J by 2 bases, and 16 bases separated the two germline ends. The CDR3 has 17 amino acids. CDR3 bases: TGCGCCAGCAGCCAAGATGTGGTCCGGCCAGGGAACTATGGCTACACCTTC. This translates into CASSQDVVRPGNYGYTF.

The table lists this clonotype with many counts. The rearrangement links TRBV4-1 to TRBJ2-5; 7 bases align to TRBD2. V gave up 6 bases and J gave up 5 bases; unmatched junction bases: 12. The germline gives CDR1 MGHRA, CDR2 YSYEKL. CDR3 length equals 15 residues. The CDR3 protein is CASRLTSASQETQYF. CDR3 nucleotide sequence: TGCGCCAGCAGATTAACTAGCGCATCCCAGGAGACCCAGTACTTC.

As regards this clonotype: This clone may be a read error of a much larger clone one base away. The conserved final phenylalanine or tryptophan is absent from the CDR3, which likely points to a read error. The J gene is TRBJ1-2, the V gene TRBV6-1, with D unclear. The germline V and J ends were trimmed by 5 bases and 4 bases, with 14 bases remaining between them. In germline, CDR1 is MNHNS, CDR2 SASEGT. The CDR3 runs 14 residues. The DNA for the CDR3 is TGTGCCAGCAGTCCCGGGCCCGAGGGCTATGGCTACACCCTC. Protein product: CASSPGPEGYGYTL.

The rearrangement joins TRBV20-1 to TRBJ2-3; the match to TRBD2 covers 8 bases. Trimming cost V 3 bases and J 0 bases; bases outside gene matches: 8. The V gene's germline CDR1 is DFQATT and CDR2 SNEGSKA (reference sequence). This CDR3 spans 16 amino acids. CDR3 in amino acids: CSARAAGGRSTDTQYF. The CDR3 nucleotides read TGCAGTGCTAGGGCTGCTGGCGGGAGGAGCACAGATACGCAGTATTTT.

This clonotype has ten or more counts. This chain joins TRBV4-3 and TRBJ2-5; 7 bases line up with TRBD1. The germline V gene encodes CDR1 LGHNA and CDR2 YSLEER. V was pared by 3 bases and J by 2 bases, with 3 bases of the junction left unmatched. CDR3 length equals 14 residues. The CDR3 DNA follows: TGCGCCAGCAGCCACTGGACAGGACAAGAGACCCAGTACTTC. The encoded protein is CASSHWTGQETQYF.

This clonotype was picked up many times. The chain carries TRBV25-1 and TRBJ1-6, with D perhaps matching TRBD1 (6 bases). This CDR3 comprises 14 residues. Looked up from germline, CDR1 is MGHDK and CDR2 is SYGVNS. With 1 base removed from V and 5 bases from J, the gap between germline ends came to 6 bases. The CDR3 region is CASSESGDNSPLHF. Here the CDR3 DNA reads TGTGCCAGCAGTGAATCAGGGGATAATTCACCCCTCCACTTT.